This TCR beta chain was identified during a study of blood T cell repertoires in COVID-19. Germline assignment: CDR1 KGHDR and CDR2 SFDVKD. The CDR3 loop spans 17 amino acids. V dropped 1 base and J dropped 8 bases, with 20 bases sitting between them. TCRdb's copy holds only in-frame clones and misses some; the assay was immunoSEQ multiplex PCR. In the table there are a few hundred thousand clones, just over 85% of which are singletons. Cohort assignment relied on participant-reported clinical history. The chain carries TRBV24-1 and TRBJ2-4, with D maybe TRBD1 (6 bases). The source material was PBMCs or T cells enriched from blood (not recorded which). This TCR was recovered from a man aged 35 to 55 who had recovered from COVID-19. The CDR3 nucleotides are TGTGCCACCAGTGATTTACCCGACAGGCTGGACGGGGACATTCAGTACTTC. This encodes CATSDLPDRLDGDIQYF.